What follows is one T cell receptor (beta chain) and its context. Its cognate antigen is unknown. V lost 2 bases and J lost 11; bases outside the gene matches: 13. The CDR3 contains 14 residues. Germline CDR1 is SGDLS and CDR2 is YYNGEE. This entry comes from a study of T-cell reconstitution after alpha-beta-depleted transplantation in children. Study-wide results and caveats: T-cell numbers and diversity one year post-transplant derived largely from freshly generated T cells. From surviving recipient T cells and thymic progenitors came the high day-60 TCRbeta diversity observed in some patients. Alpha-beta T cells about two months after transplant reportedly derived from several hundred expanded graft clones.

TCRbeta library construction was performed incorporating unique molecular identifiers. TCRdb reprocessed the PCR reads with MiXCR, giving one entry per CDR3 protein. This table holds 100,000 or so distinct CDR3 sequences, 20% to 30% found once. Here the sequenced sample was PBMCs, taken before TCRalphabeta/CD19-depleted stem cell transplant. V and J are TRBV9 and TRBJ2-7, with 7 nucleotides matching TRBD2. The receptor was isolated from a boy aged 2 to 10 with acute lymphoblastic leukemia, due to receive a stem cell transplant. CDR3 nucleotides: TGTGCCAGCAGCGTCCGGGGACTAAGGCTTTGGGAGTACTTC. Translated: CASSVRGLRLWEYF.